These 14 T cell receptor beta chains came from one sample sequenced in a study of blood T cell repertoires in COVID-19. Using immunoSEQ multiplex PCR, the repertoire was profiled, and TCRdb retains in-frame clones only, with some absent. The sample yields under 200,000 clones, roughly 87% seen once. The sequencing input was PBMCs or T cells enriched from blood (not recorded which). These receptors originate from a woman aged 45-60 years who had recovered from COVID-19.

This chain connects TRBV6-5 to TRBJ2-2, with D unresolved. CDR1 is MNHEY and CDR2 is SVGAGI in the germline V gene. V was trimmed by 2 bases and J by 3 bases, leaving 10 bases between them. The CDR3 covers 15 residues. CDR3 nucleotides: TGTGCCAGCAGTTACGAGTCGGGTTACACCGGGGAGCTGTTTTTT. It specifies CASSYESGYTGELFF.

CDR3 sequence (DNA): TGTGCCAGCAGTGGACAGGGGGACCACGAGCAGTACTTC. Protein product: CASSGQGDHEQYF. The J gene is TRBJ2-7, the V gene TRBV2; 9 bases fit TRBD1. This CDR3 comprises 13 residues. In germline, CDR1 is SNHLY, CDR2 FYNNEI. The junction had 3 bases not matched to a gene; V was cut back by 4 bases and J by 5 bases. Full variable domain (remainder filled in from reference TRBV2 and TRBJ2-7): EPEVTQTPSHQVTQMGQEVILRCVPISNHLYFYWYRQILGQKVEFLVSFYNNEISEKSEIFDDQFSVERPDGSNFTLKIRSTKLEDSAMYFCASSGQGDHEQYFGPGTRLTVT.

The chain combines TRBV7-3 with TRBJ2-3, with 10 bases identical to TRBD1. The CDR3 is 16 amino acids. Unmatched junction bases numbered 6, after V lost 5 bases and J lost 1 base. CDR1 SGHTA and CDR2 FQGTGA come from the germline V gene. The CDR3 region is CASSPGTGVGTDTQYF. The CDR3 DNA is TGTGCCAGCAGCCCTGGGACAGGGGTGGGCACAGATACGCAGTATTTT.

This chain uses TRBV11-2 with TRBJ1-1, with D tentatively TRBD1 (5 bases). The CDR3 is 15 residues long. With 0 bases removed from V and 4 bases from J, the gap between germline ends came to 12 bases. The germline gives CDR1 SGHAT, CDR2 FQNNGV. The CDR3 DNA sequence: TGTGCCAGCAGCTTAGACAGGGATTCGACCACTGAAGCTTTCTTT. Translating gives CASSLDRDSTTEAFF.

The V gene is TRBV28, the J gene TRBJ1-2; 7 bases fit TRBD1. The ends lost 5 bases at V and 8 bases at J; junction bases unmatched: 11. Per germline, CDR1 MDHEN and CDR2 SYDVKM. This CDR3 is built from 14 residues. The CDR3 DNA follows: TGTGCCAGCAGTCCCTCGAAGGGGGCGCAGGGCTACACCTTC. This translates into CASSPSKGAQGYTF.

J is TRBJ2-6 and V is TRBV7-9; D is possibly TRBD1 (5 bases). In germline, CDR1 is SEHNR, CDR2 FQNEAQ (reference sequence). The CDR3 consists of 17 residues. The V and J ends lost 5 bases and 4 bases respectively, with 18 bases between them. CDR3 nucleotides: TGTGCCAGCAGCACCCGACAGATACGTCTGGGGGCCAACGTCCTGACTTTC. Its protein product is CASSTRQIRLGANVLTF. The variable domain in full, with the rest retrieved from reference TRBV7-9 and TRBJ2-6, is DTGVSQNPRHKITKRGQNVTFRCDPISEHNRLYWYRQTLGQGPEFLTYFQNEAQLEKSRLLSDRFSAERPKGSFSTLEIQRTEQGDSAMYLCASSTRQIRLGANVLTFGAGSRLTVL.

The chain is built from TRBV27 and TRBJ1-2; 12 bases are a match to TRBD1. CDR1 and CDR2 (germline): MNHEY, SMNVEV (reference sequence). CDR3 length: 15 amino acids. J lost 6 bases, V lost 7 bases, and 9 bases had no gene match. The CDR3 sequence is CASTDPGQGADGYTF. In DNA, the CDR3 is TGTGCCAGCACTGACCCGGGACAGGGGGCTGATGGCTACACCTTC.

The genes are TRBV6-2 or TRBV6-3 and TRBJ2-7, with 10 positions matching TRBD1. The V segment lost 0 bases and the J segment 4 bases; nucleotides outside the gene matches: 6. CDR3 length equals 16 residues. Looked up from germline, CDR1 is MNHEY and CDR2 is SVGEGT. CDR3 residues: CASSYSRDRGEYEQYF. CDR3 DNA sequence: TGTGCCAGCAGTTACTCGAGGGACAGGGGTGAATACGAGCAGTACTTC.

CDR3 coding DNA: TGTGCCAGCAGCCGCACGACTAGCGGGAGCTCCTACAATGAGCAGTTCTTC. Translating it yields CASSRTTSGSSYNEQFF. V gene TRBV3-1 (or the pseudogene TRBV3-2) combines with J gene TRBJ2-1, with 12 bases aligning to TRBD2. This CDR3 is built from 17 residues. Germline lookup yields CDR1 LGHDT and CDR2 YNNKEL (reference sequence). Trimming took 4 bases from V and 0 from J; bases not matched to a gene: 4.

The chain employs TRBV19 and TRBJ1-3; tentative D call: TRBD1 (6 bases). The CDR3 is 17 residues long. The germline V gene has CDR1 LNHDA and CDR2 SQIVND (reference sequence). With 5 bases removed from V and 1 base from J, the gap between germline ends came to 18 bases. The DNA for the CDR3 is TGTGCCAGTAGTCCTAGACAGGATCCGATTTCTGGAAACACCATATATTTT. Translated, it gives CASSPRQDPISGNTIYF.

This clone counts as medium-sized. The chain combines TRBV27 with TRBJ2-5, with D maybe TRBD1 (6 bases). Germline CDR1 MNHEY, CDR2 SMNVEV (reference sequence). The V end lost 6 bases, the J end lost 5 bases, and 19 bases lay between the germline ends. The length of the CDR3 is 15 residues. The CDR3 DNA sequence: TGTGCCAGCAGCAGCCTACAGGGTATTAGGGAGACCCAGTACTTC. Translation gives CASSSLQGIRETQYF.

The chain has TRBV24-1 and TRBJ1-4; TRBD1 aligns across 7 bases. The V gene's germline CDR1 is KGHDR and CDR2 SFDVKD. V trimming: 9 bases; J trimming: 7 bases; junction bases outside the gene matches: 7. The CDR3 spans 13 residues. The CDR3 loop is CATADREVEKLFF. CDR3 sequence (DNA): TGTGCCACCGCCGACAGGGAGGTTGAAAAACTGTTTTTT.

The chain has TRBV15 and TRBJ1-2, with 7 positions matching TRBD1. This CDR3 is 15 amino acids long. The V and J ends lost 3 bases and 5 bases, in that order; junction bases with no gene match: 9. Germline loops: CDR1 LNHNV, CDR2 YYDKDF (reference sequence). CDR3 coding DNA: TGTGCCACCAGCAGCGTCACAGGGGCCGGGTATGGCTACACCTTC. This sequence encodes CATSSVTGAGYGYTF. Based on the CDR3 plus reference TRBV15 and TRBJ1-2, the full variable domain is DAMVIQNPRYQVTQFGKPVTLSCSQTLNHNVMYWYQQKSSQAPKLLFHYYDKDFNNEADTPDNFQSRRPNTSFCFLDIRSPGLGDTAMYLCATSSVTGAGYGYTFGSGTRLTVV.

A single count supports this clone. This chain connects TRBV20-1 to TRBJ2-7, with TRBD2 matching over 7 bases. Germline assignment: CDR1 DFQATT and CDR2 SNEGSKA (reference sequence). This CDR3 region has 11 residues. V was clipped by 2 bases and J by 9 bases; unmatched bases: 4. The CDR3 DNA is TGCAGTGCTAGATCGGGACTACGGCAGTACTTC. As protein: CSARSGLRQYF.